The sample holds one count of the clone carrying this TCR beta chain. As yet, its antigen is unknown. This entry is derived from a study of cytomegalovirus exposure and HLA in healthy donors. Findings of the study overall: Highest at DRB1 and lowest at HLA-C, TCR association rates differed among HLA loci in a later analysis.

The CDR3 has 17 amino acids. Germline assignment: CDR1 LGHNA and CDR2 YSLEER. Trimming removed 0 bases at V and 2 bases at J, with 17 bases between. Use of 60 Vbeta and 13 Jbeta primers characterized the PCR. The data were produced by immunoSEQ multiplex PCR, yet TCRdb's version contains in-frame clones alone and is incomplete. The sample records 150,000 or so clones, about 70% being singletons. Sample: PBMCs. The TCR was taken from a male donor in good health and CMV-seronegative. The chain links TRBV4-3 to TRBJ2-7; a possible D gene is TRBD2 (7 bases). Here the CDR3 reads CASSQDPRGEGAYEQYF. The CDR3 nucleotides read TGCGCCAGCAGCCAAGACCCCCGTGGGGAGGGGGCCTACGAGCAGTACTTC.